The next 10 T cell receptor beta chains were all read from a single sample in a study of cytomegalovirus exposure and HLA in healthy donors. Primers for the PCR totalled 60 Vbeta and 13 Jbeta. TCRdb keeps only in-frame clones here, not all; method: immunoSEQ multiplex PCR. Here the sample spans under 80,000 clones, 68% being singletons. Specimen: PBMCs. The receptors were sampled from a woman aged 25-40 years in good health and CMV-seronegative.

A remark on this clone: Mismatch with germline at one junction end may stem from a read error. The chain is built from TRBV7-9 and TRBJ2-7; TRBD2 agrees at 8 bases. The CDR3 is made up of 15 amino acids. Germline V gene sequence: CDR1 SEHNR, CDR2 FQNEAQ (reference sequence). The CDR3 sequence is CSSSLVSGGHYEQYF. The CDR3 nucleotides are TGTTCCAGCAGCTTAGTAAGCGGGGGCCATTACGAGCAGTACTTC. Variable domain in full (rest from reference TRBV7-9 and TRBJ2-7): DTGVSQNPRHKITKRGQNVTFRCDPISEHNRLYWYRQTLGQGPEFLTYFQNEAQLEKSRLLSDRFSAERPKGSFSTLEIQRTEQGDSAMYLCSSSLVSGGHYEQYFGPGTRLTVT.

The chain carries TRBV2 and TRBJ2-1, with 9 bases that match TRBD2. The trim removed 3 bases at V and 6 bases at J, leaving 18 bases unmatched. CDR3 size: 19 residues. CDR1 and CDR2 from the germline V gene are SNHLY and FYNNEI. The CDR3 region has the DNA TGTGCCAGCAGTGACCACCCCCCTCAAAGCGGGGGGATCAGCAATGAGCAGTTCTTC. Protein sequence: CASSDHPPQSGGISNEQFF.

The CDR3 reads CASSWDMQDTQYF. The DNA for the CDR3 is TGTGCCAGCAGTTGGGACATGCAAGATACGCAGTATTTT. The chain carries TRBV6-6 and TRBJ2-3; possible D gene TRBD1, 6 bases. CDR3 size: 13 residues. Germline loops: CDR1 MNHNY, CDR2 SVGAGI (reference sequence). V was cut by 4 bases and J by 5 bases, with 10 bases left in between.

This clone occurred a few times. V gene TRBV20-1 combines with J gene TRBJ2-7, with D possibly TRBD1 on 5 matching bases. Germline V gene data show CDR1 as DFQATT and CDR2 as SNEGSKA (reference sequence). The ends were cut back, 8 bases at V and 5 bases at J, with 13 bases in the middle. This CDR3 region has 11 residues. CDR3 sequence: CSPSIGDEQYF. The CDR3 nucleotides are TGCAGTCCTTCTATAGGGGACGAGCAGTACTTC.

The V gene is TRBV6-5, the J gene TRBJ2-7, with TRBD2 matching over 9 bases. The CDR3 has 15 residues. Per germline, CDR1 MNHEY and CDR2 SVGAGI. Trimming at V came to 4 bases and at J to 0 bases, leaving 4 bases not matched to a gene. CDR3 nucleotides: TGTGCCAGCAGTTTCACTAGCGGGTTCTCCTACGAGCAGTACTTC. It yields the protein CASSFTSGFSYEQYF.

This chain connects TRBV27 to TRBJ1-2; 9 nucleotides line up with TRBD1. The germline gives CDR1 MNHEY, CDR2 SMNVEV (reference sequence). The CDR3 runs 14 residues. J lost 11 bases, V lost 5 bases, and 12 bases had no gene match. In DNA form, the CDR3 reads TGTGCCAGCAGTGAATTGGGACAGGGTAATCGATACACCTTC. Amino acids: CASSELGQGNRYTF.

The CDR3 sequence: CASSRYCNSPLHF. The CDR3 DNA is TGCGCCAGCAGTCGGTACTGCAATTCACCCCTCCACTTT. The chain recombines TRBV23-1 with TRBJ1-6; D gene ambiguous. Being an ORF, TRBV23-1 has a function that is uncertain. V was trimmed by 4 bases and J by 7 bases, leaving 8 bases between them. The CDR3 loop spans 13 amino acids.

This clone was counted only a few times. The rearrangement joins TRBV29-1 to TRBJ2-3; D might be TRBD2 (6 bases). CDR1 is SQVTM, CDR2 ANQGSEA, per germline. Trimming cost V 7 bases and J 2 bases, with 13 bases left between them. The CDR3 sequence is 13 residues long. CDR3 bases: TGCAGCGATGTGGGGGGAAACACAGATACGCAGTATTTT. Translating gives CSDVGGNTDTQYF.

This rearrangement joins TRBV6-6 to TRBJ1-5, with D possibly TRBD1 on 6 matching bases. Trimming pared 10 bases from V and 1 base from J, leaving 14 bases between. This CDR3 has 14 amino acids. Germline-derived CDR1 and CDR2 are MNHNY and SVGAGI (reference sequence). In DNA, the CDR3 is TGTGCCACCTCGGGGGGCAGGAGCAATCAGCCCCAGCATTTT. Translation gives CATSGGRSNQPQHF.

The gene calls are TRBV4-2 and TRBJ2-3; 8 bases align to TRBD2. With V trimmed by 1 base and J by 3 bases, 12 bases remained unmatched. The CDR3 length is 18 residues. Germline assignment: CDR1 LGHNA and CDR2 YNFKEQ. CDR3 loop: CASSQGPRTSRLTDTQYF. The CDR3 DNA follows: TGTGCCAGCAGCCAAGGACCTCGGACTAGCCGGTTAACAGATACGCAGTATTTT.